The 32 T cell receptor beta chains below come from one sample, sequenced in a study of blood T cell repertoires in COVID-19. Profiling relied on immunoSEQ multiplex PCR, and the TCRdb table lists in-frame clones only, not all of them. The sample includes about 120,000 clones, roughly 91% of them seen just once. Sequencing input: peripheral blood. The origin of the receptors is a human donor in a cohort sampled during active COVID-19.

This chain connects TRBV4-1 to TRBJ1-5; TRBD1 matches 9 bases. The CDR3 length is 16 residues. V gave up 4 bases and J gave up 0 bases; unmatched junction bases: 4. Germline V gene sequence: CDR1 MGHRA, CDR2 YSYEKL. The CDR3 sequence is CASSRRQGGSNQPQHF. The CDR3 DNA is TGCGCCAGCAGCCGAAGACAGGGGGGTAGCAATCAGCCCCAGCATTTT.

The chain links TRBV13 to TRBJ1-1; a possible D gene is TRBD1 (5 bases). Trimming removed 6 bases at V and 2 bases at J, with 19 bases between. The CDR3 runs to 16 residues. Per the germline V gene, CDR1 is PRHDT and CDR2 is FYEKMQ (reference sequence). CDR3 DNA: TGTGCCAGCAGGTCGGGGGGTAGCGGGGTTAACACTGAAGCTTTCTTT. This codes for CASRSGGSGVNTEAFF.

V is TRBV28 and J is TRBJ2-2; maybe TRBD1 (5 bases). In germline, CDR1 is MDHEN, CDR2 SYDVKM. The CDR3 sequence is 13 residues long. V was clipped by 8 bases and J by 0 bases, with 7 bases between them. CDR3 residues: CASWGANTGELFF. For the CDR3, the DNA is TGTGCCAGCTGGGGCGCGAACACCGGGGAGCTGTTTTTT.

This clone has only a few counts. In DNA, the CDR3 is TGTGCCACAGGAGAGCGGGGCGTTTTTGAAAAACTGTTTTTT. It yields the protein CATGERGVFEKLFF. The rearrangement uses TRBV6-5 and TRBJ1-4; D might be TRBD1 (5 bases). The V gene lost 10 bases and the J gene lost 7 bases, with 19 bases spanning the gap. From germline, CDR1 is MNHEY and CDR2 SVGAGI. This CDR3 comprises 14 residues.

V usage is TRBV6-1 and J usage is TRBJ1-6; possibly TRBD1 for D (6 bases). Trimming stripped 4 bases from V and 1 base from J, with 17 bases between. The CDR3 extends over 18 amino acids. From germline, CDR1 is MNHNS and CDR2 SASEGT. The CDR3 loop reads CASSATGISRSYNSPLHF. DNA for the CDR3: TGTGCCAGCAGTGCTACAGGGATTTCGAGGTCCTATAATTCACCCCTCCACTTT.

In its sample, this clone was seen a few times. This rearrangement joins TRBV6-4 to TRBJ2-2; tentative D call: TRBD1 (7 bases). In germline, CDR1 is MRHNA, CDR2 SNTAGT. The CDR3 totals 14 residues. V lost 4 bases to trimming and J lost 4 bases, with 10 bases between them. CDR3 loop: CASSAQGGTGELFF. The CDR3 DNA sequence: TGTGCCAGCAGTGCTCAGGGGGGCACCGGGGAGCTGTTTTTT.

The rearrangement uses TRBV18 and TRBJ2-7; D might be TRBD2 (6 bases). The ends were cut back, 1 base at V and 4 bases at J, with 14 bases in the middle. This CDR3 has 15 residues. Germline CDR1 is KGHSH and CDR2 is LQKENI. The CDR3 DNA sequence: TGTGCCAGCTCACCACGAGTCGGGAGCGGTTACGAGCAGTACTTC. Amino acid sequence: CASSPRVGSGYEQYF. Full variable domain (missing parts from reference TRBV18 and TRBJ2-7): NAGVMQNPRHLVRRRGQEARLRCSPMKGHSHVYWYRQLPEEGLKFMVYLQKENIIDESGMPKERFSAEFPKEGPSILRIQQVVRGDSAAYFCASSPRVGSGYEQYFGPGTRLTVT.

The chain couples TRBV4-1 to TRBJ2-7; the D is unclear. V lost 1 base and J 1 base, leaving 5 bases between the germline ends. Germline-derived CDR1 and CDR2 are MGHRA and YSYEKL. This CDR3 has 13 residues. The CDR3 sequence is CASSQVQSYEQYF. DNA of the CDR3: TGCGCCAGCAGCCAAGTACAGTCCTACGAGCAGTACTTC.

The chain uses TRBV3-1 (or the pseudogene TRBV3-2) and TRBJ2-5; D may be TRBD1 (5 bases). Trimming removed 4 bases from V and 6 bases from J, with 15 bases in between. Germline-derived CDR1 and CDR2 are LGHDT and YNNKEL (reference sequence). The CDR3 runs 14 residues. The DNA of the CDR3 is TGTGCCAGCAGCCCAGGCAGGGCTCGAAAGACCCAGTACTTC. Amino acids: CASSPGRARKTQYF.

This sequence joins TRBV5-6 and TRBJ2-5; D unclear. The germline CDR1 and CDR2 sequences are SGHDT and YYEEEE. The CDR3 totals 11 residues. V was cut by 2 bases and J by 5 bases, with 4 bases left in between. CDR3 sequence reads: CASSFSETQYF. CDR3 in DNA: TGTGCCAGCAGCTTTAGCGAGACCCAGTACTTC. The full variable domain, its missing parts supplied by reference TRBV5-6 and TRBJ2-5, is DAGVTQSPTHLIKTRGQQVTLRCSPKSGHDTVSWYQQALGQGPQFIFQYYEEEERQRGNFPDRFSGHQFPNYSSELNVNALLLGDSALYLCASSFSETQYFGPGTRLLVL.

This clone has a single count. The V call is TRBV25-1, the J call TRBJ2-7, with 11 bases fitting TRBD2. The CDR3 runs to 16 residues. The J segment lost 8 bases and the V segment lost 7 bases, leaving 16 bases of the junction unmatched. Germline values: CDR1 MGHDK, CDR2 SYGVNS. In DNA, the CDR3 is TGTGCCAGCACTCCCACCCGGACTAGCGGGCCCCAGAAGCAGTACTTC. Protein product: CASTPTRTSGPQKQYF.

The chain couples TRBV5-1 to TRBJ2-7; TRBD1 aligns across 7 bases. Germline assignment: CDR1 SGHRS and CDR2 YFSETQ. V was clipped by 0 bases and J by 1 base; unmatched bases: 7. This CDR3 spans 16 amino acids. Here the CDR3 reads CASSLGGTANSYEQYF. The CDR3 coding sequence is TGCGCCAGCAGCTTGGGGGGGACAGCCAATTCCTACGAGCAGTACTTC. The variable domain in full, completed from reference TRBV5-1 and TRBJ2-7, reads KAGVTQTPRYLIKTRGQQVTLSCSPISGHRSVSWYQQTPGQGLQFLFEYFSETQRNKGNFPGRFSGRQFSNSRSEMNVSTLELGDSALYLCASSLGGTANSYEQYFGPGTRLTVT.

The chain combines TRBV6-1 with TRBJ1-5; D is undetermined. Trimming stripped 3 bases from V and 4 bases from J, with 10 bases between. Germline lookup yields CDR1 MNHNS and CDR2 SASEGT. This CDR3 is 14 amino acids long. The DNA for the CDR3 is TGTGCCAGCAGTGACAGGATAGGAAATCAGCCCCAGCATTTT. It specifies CASSDRIGNQPQHF.

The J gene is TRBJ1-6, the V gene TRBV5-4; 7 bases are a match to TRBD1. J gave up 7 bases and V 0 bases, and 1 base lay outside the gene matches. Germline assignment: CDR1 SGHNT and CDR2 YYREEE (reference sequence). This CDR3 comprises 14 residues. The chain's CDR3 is CASSLDRGNSPLHF. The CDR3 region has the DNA TGTGCCAGCAGCTTGGACAGGGGAAATTCACCCCTCCACTTT.

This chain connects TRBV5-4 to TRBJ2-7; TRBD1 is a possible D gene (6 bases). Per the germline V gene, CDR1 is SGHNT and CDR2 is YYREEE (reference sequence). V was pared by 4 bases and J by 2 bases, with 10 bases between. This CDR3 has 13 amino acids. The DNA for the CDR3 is TGTGCCAGCAGCCTCCCAGGGGCCTACGAGCAGTACTTC. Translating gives CASSLPGAYEQYF.

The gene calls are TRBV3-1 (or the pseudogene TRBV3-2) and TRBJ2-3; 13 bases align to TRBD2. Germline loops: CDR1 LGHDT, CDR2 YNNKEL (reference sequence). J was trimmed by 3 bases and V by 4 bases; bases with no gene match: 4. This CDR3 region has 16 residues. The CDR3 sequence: CASSRTSGGLTDTQYF. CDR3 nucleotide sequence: TGTGCCAGCAGCCGGACTAGCGGGGGTCTGACAGATACGCAGTATTTT.

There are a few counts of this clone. CDR3 residues: CASSPSAGGRNWLQETQYF. DNA of the CDR3: TGTGCCAGCAGCCCATCGGCGGGAGGACGTAACTGGCTCCAAGAGACCCAGTACTTC. The rearrangement links TRBV28 to TRBJ2-5; 8 nucleotides line up with TRBD2. Per germline, CDR1 MDHEN and CDR2 SYDVKM. The V and J ends lost 6 bases and 1 base, in that order; junction bases with no gene match: 19. The CDR3 is 19 residues long.

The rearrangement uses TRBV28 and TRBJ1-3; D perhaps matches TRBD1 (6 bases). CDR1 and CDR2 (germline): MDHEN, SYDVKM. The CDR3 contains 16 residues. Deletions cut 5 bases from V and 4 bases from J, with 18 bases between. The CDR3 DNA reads TGTGCCAGCAGTCCATCACAGGGAGTGAAGGGAAACACCATATATTTT. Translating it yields CASSPSQGVKGNTIYF.

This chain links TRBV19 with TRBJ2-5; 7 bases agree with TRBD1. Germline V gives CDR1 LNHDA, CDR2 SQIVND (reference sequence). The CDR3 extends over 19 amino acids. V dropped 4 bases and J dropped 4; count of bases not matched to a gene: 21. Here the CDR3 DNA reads TGTGCCAGTAGTAAGAGACAGGGAACGCCGTCGGCGAGAAGAGAGACCCAGTACTTC. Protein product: CASSKRQGTPSARRETQYF.

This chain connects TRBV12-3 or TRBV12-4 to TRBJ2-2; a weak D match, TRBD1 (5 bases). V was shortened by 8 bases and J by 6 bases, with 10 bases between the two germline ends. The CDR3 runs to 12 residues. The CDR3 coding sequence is TGTGCCAGCGGGGCAACGGCCGGGGAGCTGTTTTTT. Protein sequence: CASGATAGELFF.

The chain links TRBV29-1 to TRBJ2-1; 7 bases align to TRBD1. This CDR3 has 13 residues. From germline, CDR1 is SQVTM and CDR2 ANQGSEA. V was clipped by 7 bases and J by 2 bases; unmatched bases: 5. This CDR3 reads CSATDRTYNEQFF. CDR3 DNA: TGCAGCGCAACGGACAGGACCTACAATGAGCAGTTCTTC.

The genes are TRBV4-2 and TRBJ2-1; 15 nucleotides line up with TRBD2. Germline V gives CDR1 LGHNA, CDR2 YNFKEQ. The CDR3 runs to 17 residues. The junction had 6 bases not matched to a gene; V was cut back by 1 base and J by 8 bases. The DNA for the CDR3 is TGTGCCAGCAGCCAAGTCACCGGACTAGCGGGAGGGGATGAGCAGTTCTTC. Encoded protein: CASSQVTGLAGGDEQFF.

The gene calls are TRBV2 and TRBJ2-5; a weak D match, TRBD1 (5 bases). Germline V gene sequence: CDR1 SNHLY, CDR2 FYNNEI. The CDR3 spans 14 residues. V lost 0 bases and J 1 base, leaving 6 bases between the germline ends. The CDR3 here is CASSEADTQETQYF. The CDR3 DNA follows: TGTGCCAGCAGTGAAGCGGACACCCAAGAGACCCAGTACTTC.

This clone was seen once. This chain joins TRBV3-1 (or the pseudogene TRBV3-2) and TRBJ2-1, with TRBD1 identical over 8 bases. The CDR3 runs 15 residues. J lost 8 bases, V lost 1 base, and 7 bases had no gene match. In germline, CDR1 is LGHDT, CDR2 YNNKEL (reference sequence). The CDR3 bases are TGTGCCAGCAGCCAAGTACGGACAGGGCGCGATGAGCAGTTCTTC. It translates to CASSQVRTGRDEQFF.

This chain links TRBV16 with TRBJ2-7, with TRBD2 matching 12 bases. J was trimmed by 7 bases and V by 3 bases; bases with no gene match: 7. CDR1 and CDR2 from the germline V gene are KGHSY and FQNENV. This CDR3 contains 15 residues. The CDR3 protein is CASSQWTSGTGEQYF. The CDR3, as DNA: TGTGCCAGCAGCCAGTGGACTAGCGGGACGGGGGAGCAGTACTTC.

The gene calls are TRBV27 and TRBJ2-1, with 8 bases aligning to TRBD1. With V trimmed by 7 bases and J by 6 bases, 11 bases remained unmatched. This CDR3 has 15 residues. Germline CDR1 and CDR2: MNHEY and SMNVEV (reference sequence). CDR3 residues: CASNQDRAIGNEQFF. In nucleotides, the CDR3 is TGTGCCAGCAACCAGGACAGGGCTATTGGCAATGAGCAGTTCTTC.

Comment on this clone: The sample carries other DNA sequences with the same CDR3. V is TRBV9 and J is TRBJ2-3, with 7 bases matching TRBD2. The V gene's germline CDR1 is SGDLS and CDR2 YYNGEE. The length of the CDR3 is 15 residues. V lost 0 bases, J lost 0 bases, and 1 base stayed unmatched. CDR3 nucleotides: TGTGCCAGCAGCGTAGCGCGGGGGAGCACAGATACGCAGTATTTT. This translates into CASSVARGSTDTQYF.

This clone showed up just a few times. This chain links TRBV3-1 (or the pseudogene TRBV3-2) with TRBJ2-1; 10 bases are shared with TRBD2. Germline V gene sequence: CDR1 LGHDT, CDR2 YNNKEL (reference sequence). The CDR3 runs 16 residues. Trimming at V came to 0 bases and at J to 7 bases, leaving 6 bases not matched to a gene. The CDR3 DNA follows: TGTGCCAGCAGCCAAGAACCAGCGGGAGGGGTGAATGAGCAGTTCTTC. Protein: CASSQEPAGGVNEQFF.

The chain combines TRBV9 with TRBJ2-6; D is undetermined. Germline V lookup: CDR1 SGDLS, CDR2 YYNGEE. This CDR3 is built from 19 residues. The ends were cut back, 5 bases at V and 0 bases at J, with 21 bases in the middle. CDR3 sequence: CASSKPLSTVSSGANVLTF. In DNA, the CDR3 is TGTGCCAGCAGTAAGCCCCTCTCCACAGTAAGCTCTGGGGCCAACGTCCTGACTTTC.

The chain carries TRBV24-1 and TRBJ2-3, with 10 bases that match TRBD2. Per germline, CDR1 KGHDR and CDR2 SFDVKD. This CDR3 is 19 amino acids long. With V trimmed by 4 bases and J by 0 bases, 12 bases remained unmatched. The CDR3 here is CATSEAFTSGETSTDTQYF. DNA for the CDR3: TGTGCCACCAGTGAAGCGTTCACTAGCGGGGAAACTAGCACAGATACGCAGTATTTT.

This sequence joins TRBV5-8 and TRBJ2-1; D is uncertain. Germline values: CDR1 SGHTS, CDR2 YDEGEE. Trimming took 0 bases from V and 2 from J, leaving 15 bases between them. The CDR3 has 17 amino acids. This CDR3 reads CASSLARRRRTYNEQFF. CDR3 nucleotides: TGTGCCAGCAGCTTGGCCCGTCGGCGGAGAACCTACAATGAGCAGTTCTTC.

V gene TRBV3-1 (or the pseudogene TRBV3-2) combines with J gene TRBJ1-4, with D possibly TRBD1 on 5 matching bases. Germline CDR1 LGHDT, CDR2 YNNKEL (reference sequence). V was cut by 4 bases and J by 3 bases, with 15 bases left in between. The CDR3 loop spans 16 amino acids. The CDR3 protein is CASSPAVGPANEKLFF. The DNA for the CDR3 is TGTGCCAGCAGCCCAGCCGTGGGGCCAGCTAATGAAAAACTGTTTTTT.